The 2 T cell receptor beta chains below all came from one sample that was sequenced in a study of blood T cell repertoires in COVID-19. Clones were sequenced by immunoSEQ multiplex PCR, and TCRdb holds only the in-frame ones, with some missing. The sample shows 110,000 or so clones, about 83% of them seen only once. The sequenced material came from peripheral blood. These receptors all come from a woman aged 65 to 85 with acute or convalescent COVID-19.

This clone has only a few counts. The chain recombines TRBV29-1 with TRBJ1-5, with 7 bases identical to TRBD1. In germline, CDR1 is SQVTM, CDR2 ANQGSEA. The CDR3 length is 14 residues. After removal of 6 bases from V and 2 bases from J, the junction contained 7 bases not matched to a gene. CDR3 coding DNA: TGCAGCGTCGCACAGGGGAGTGGCAATCAGCCCCAGCATTTT. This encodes CSVAQGSGNQPQHF.

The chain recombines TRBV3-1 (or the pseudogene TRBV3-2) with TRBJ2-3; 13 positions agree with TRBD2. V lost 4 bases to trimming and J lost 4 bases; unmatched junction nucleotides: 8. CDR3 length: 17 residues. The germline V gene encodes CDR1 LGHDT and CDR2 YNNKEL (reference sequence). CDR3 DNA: TGTGCCAGCAGCCCACGGACTAGCGGGAGTCAGGCAGATACGCAGTATTTT. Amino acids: CASSPRTSGSQADTQYF.